This TCR beta chain derives from a study of tumor and adjacent non-tumor tissue in lung cancer. Overall study context: Aged about 31 to 85 years, patients included about 11 men and five or six women with stage I to III disease. Regarding the study as a whole: Higher tumor TCR diversity was associated with shorter survival. Compared with tumor, normal lung showed significantly lower TCR diversity. Tumor repertoires had a smaller top 100 clone share than normal lung.

The template was RNA from unsorted bulk tissue. On this clonotype itself: Its antigen is not known. The CDR3 ends on some other residue instead of the conserved phenylalanine or tryptophan, so this is likely a read error.

The library came from three nested PCR rounds adapted from ARM-PCR protocols. A single record per CDR3 protein comes from TCRdb applying MiXCR to the multiplex PCR reads. The profile shows just over 200,000 distinct CDR3 sequences, over 55% of them singletons. From germline, CDR1 is DFQATT and CDR2 SNEGSKA (reference sequence). This CDR3 is 15 amino acids long. Trimming left V 2 bases short and J 1 base short, with 13 bases between. Sequenced material: lung tumor tissue. The chain couples TRBV20-1 to TRBJ2-3, with D hard to call. The receptor comes from a man aged 60-69 years with non-small cell lung cancer. CDR3 region: CSARIEQTCTDTQYL. Here the CDR3 DNA reads TGCAGTGCTAGAATTGAACAGACCTGCACAGATACGCAGTATTTA.